This TCR beta chain stems from a study of radiation and T cells in renal cell carcinoma. In regard to this clone: Its target is not known.

Assay: immunoSEQ multiplex PCR; the TCRdb copy retains only in-frame clones and omits some. Among approximately 90,000 clones listed, around 85% were seen once. Overall study findings and caveats: Top tumor clonotypes rose in blood 2 weeks post-radiation, then contracted. No pretreatment tumor biopsies were available for baseline clonotypes.

Time point denoted: blood 4 weeks post-SBRT, at nephrectomy. Treatment indicated: 15 Gy SBRT to primary tumor, nephrectomy 4 weeks later. Nephrectomy followed 15 Gy stereotactic body radiation by 4 weeks. After SBRT, blood was collected at 2 and 4 weeks, plus baseline. Here the sequenced sample was blood, taken from a patient whose treatment included radiotherapy and nephrectomy. The source of this sequence is a middle-aged man with renal cell carcinoma.

The CDR3 coding sequence is TGTGCCAGCAGCCCAACCGGGACGGCCGACTATGGCTACACCTTC. It translates to CASSPTGTADYGYTF. V usage is TRBV9 and J usage is TRBJ1-2; perhaps TRBD1 as D (5 bases). This CDR3 spans 15 amino acids. V was pared by 4 bases and J by 3 bases, with 16 bases between. The germline V gene encodes CDR1 SGDLS and CDR2 YYNGEE.